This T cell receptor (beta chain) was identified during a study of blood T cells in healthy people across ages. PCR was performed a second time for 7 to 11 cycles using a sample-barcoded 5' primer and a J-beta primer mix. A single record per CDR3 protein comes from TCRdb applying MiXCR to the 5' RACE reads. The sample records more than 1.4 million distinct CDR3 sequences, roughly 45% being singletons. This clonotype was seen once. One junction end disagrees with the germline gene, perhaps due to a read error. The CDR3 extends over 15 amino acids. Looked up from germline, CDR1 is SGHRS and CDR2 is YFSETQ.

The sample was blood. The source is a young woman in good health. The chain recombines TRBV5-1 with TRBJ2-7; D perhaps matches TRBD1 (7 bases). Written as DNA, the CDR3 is TGCGCCAGCAGCCCCGGGCGAGGGGGCGGGGACGACCAGTACTTC. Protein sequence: CASSPGRGGGDDQYF.